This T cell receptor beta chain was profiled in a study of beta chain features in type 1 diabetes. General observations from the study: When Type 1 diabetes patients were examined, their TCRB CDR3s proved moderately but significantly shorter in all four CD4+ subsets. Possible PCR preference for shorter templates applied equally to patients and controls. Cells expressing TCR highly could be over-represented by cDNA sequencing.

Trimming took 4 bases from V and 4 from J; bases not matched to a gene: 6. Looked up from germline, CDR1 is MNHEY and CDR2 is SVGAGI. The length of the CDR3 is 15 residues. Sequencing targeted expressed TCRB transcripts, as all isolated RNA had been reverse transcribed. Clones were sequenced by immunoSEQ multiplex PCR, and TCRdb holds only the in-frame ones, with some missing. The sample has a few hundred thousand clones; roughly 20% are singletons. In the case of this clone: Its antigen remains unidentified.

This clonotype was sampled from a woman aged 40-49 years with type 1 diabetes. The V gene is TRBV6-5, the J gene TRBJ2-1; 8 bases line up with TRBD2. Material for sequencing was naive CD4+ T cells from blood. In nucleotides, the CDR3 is TGTGCCAGCAGTTCAGGTGCGGGAGGTTACAATGAGCAGTTCTTC. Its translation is CASSSGAGGYNEQFF.